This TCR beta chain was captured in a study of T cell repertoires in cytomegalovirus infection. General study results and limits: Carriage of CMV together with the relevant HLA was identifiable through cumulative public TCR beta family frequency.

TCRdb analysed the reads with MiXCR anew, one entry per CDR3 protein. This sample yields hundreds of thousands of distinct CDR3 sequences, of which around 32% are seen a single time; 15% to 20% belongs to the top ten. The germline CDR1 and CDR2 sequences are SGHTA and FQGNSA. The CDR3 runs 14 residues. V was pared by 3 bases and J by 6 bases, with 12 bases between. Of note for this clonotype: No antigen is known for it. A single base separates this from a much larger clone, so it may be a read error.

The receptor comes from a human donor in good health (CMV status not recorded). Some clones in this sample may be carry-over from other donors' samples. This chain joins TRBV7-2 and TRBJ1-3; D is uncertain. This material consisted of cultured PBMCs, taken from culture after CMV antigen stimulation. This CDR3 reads CASSFSVIENTIYF. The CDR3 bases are TGTGCCAGCAGCTTCTCAGTTATTGAAAACACCATATATTTT.